A selection of T cell receptor beta chains follows, all from one sample in a study of blood T cell repertoires in COVID-19. Method: immunoSEQ multiplex PCR; TCRdb's copy keeps in-frame clones and lacks some. Here the sample spans some 200,000 clones, around 82% being singletons. Sequencing was performed on peripheral blood. All receptors derive from a woman aged 80 or over with acute or convalescent COVID-19. The CDR3 runs from the conserved cysteine through the conserved F or W. The D gene is left open where the match is weak. Where a row states a size, it is once, few, many or the class of an expanded clone; other rows omit it.

>NA|TRBJ2-2|NA|TRBV7-2
TGTGCCAGCAGCTGGGCGCAGGGTAGAAGCACCGGGGAGCTGTTTTTT
CASSWAQGRSTGELFF
>NA|TRBJ1-3|NA|TRBV19
TGTGCCACCTCTCAGGGACTATATGGAAACACCATATATTTT
CATSQGLYGNTIYF
>NA|TRBJ1-1|NA|TRBV12-3/TRBV12-4
TGCGCCAGCGGGCGTTACTTTGAAGCTTTCTTT
CASGRYFEAFF
>NA|TRBJ2-5|TRBD2|TRBV7-2
TGTGCCAGCAGCTTTCGGACTAGCGGGGGCGAGGAGACCCAGTACTTC
CASSFRTSGGEETQYF
>few|TRBJ2-7|TRBD1|TRBV14
TGTGCCAGCAGCCTGACAGGGTCCTACGAGCAGTACTTC
CASSLTGSYEQYF
>NA|TRBJ2-5|TRBD2|TRBV7-3
TGTGCCAGCAGCATAGGGACTAGCTCGGGGGAGACCCAGTACTTC
CASSIGTSSGETQYF
>once|TRBJ1-1|NA|TRBV28
TGTGCCACCGAATCAGGGTTGGGGACTGAAGCTTTCTTT
CATESGLGTEAFF
>NA|TRBJ2-4|NA|TRBV27
TGTGCCAGCAGTTTACGTGGGCAGGGTACCGAGTACTTC
CASSLRGQGTEYF
>NA|TRBJ2-1|TRBD1|TRBV7-2
TGTGCCAGCAGCCTCGCGTTGGACAGGAGCGGTGAGCAGTTCTTC
CASSLALDRSGEQFF
>NA|TRBJ2-7|NA|TRBV11-2
TGTGCCAGCAGCTACGAACAGGGCCCCCTTACCTACGAGCAGTACTTC
CASSYEQGPLTYEQYF
>NA|TRBJ2-3|TRBD2|TRBV6-5
TGTGCCAGCAAATTGGTGGCGGGAGGTGATACGCAGTATTTT
CASKLVAGGDTQYF
>NA|TRBJ2-3|NA|TRBV15
TGTGCCACCAGCAGAGCGAGAGGTACGCAGTATTTT
CATSRARGTQYF
>NA|TRBJ2-7|TRBD2|TRBV6-5
TGTGCCATGTCCTTAGCGGGGGGGAACGAGCAGTACTTC
CAMSLAGGNEQYF
>once|TRBJ1-6|TRBD1|TRBV7-8
TGTGCCAGCAGCTTGGGACAGGAAAATTCACCCCTCCACTTT
CASSLGQENSPLHF
>NA|TRBJ2-7|NA|TRBV27
TGTGCCAGCAGTCCTCAGGAGAAGAGGGCCTACGAGCAGTACTTC
CASSPQEKRAYEQYF
>NA|TRBJ1-1|NA|TRBV6-1
TGTGCCAGCAGTGAAGCCCCAAACACTGAAGCTTTCTTT
CASSEAPNTEAFF
>NA|TRBJ1-1|NA|TRBV2
TGTGCCAGCAGTGGGGGCGACAGGCTGAACACTGAAGCTTTCTTT
CASSGGDRLNTEAFF
>NA|TRBJ2-5|TRBD2|TRBV18
TGTGCCAGCTCAGAGCCGGGACTAGCTGCTCAAGAGACCCAGTACTTC
CASSEPGLAAQETQYF
>NA|TRBJ1-1|TRBD1|TRBV6-5
TGTGCCAGCAGTCACAGGGGTCCCACTGAAGCTTTCTTT
CASSHRGPTEAFF
>NA|TRBJ2-7|NA|TRBV7-2
TGTGCCAGCAGCGCCGCGCGGGGGCTCTACGAGCAGTACTTC
CASSAARGLYEQYF
>NA|TRBJ2-1|TRBD2|TRBV7-3
TGTGCCAGCAGCTGGACTAGCGGGAGCTACAATGAGCAGTTCTTC
CASSWTSGSYNEQFF
>NA|TRBJ1-2|TRBD1|TRBV5-1
TGCGCCAGCAACCGACAGGGTGGCTATGGCTACACCTTC
CASNRQGGYGYTF
>NA|TRBJ2-7|TRBD1|TRBV15
TGTGCCACCAGCGGGGACAGAGAGAACTACGAGCAGTACTTC
CATSGDRENYEQYF
>few|TRBJ1-5|TRBD1|TRBV5-4
TGTGCCAGCAGTCGATTTGGACAGGGGATCGAGCCCCAGCATTTT
CASSRFGQGIEPQHF
>NA|TRBJ2-3|NA|TRBV29-1
TGCAGCGCCGTGTACTCGGCAGATACGCAGTATTTT
CSAVYSADTQYF
>NA|TRBJ1-1|NA|TRBV19
TGTGCCAGTAGTATGATGGGGGGGAGGACTGAAGCTTTCTTT
CASSMMGGRTEAFF
>NA|TRBJ2-2|NA|TRBV4-3
TGCGCCAGCAGCCAAAAGCCTCGGCAGGACACCGGGGAGCTGTTTTTT
CASSQKPRQDTGELFF
>NA|TRBJ2-7|TRBD2|TRBV7-2
TGTGCCAGCAGCTTTACTAGCGGGAGACACTACGAGCAGTACTTC
CASSFTSGRHYEQYF
>NA|TRBJ2-7|TRBD2|TRBV18
TGTGCCAGCTCACCCGGGAGGGGGGCCTACGAGCAGTACTTC
CASSPGRGAYEQYF
>NA|TRBJ1-3|NA|TRBV5-8
TGTGCCAGCAGCCTGGGGGGGCTTGGAAACACCATATATTTT
CASSLGGLGNTIYF
>NA|TRBJ2-3|NA|TRBV6-5
TGTGCCAGCAGTCCGACGGGGGGCATCGGTACGCAGTATTTT
CASSPTGGIGTQYF
>NA|TRBJ2-2|TRBD2|TRBV19
TGTGCCAGTACGCGGGGGGAACTCCCAGTTTTT
CASTRGELPVF
>NA|TRBJ2-3|TRBD2|TRBV5-4
TGTGCCAGCAGCTTGGTGGCGGGAGTAAGCACAGATACGCAGTATTTT
CASSLVAGVSTDTQYF
>once|TRBJ1-2|TRBD1|TRBV4-2
TGTGCCAGCAGCCAAGACCGGGACAGGGTATCCTATGGCTACACCTTC
CASSQDRDRVSYGYTF
>NA|TRBJ1-2|NA|TRBV30
TGTGCCTGGAGCGAAGATCGCGGGACGGCCTATGGCTACACCTTC
CAWSEDRGTAYGYTF
>NA|TRBJ1-6|TRBD1|TRBV19
TGTGCCAGTAGTACACGGACAGGGAATTCACCCCTCCACTTT
CASSTRTGNSPLHF
>NA|TRBJ1-2|NA|TRBV12-3/TRBV12-4
TGTGCCAGCAGTTCCAGTGGCGGCTACACCTTC
CASSSSGGYTF
>NA|TRBJ1-5|NA|TRBV15
TGTGCCACCAGCAGCGAGCGCGATCAGCCCCAGCATTTT
CATSSERDQPQHF
>NA|TRBJ2-3|TRBD2|TRBV7-2
TGTGCCAGCAGCTCCGCGGGAGCTAGCGGGAGAGATACGCAGTATTTT
CASSSAGASGRDTQYF
>NA|TRBJ1-1|NA|TRBV7-8
TGTGCCAGCAGCCCGGTTGACAGAAGGGCTTTCTTT
CASSPVDRRAFF
>few|TRBJ2-7|NA|TRBV24-1
TGTGCCACCAGTAGGCAGGGGGGAACCTACGAGCAGTACTTC
CATSRQGGTYEQYF
>NA|TRBJ2-7|TRBD1|TRBV6-5
TGTGCCAGCAAGGCCACAGGGGGTGACGAGCAGTACTTC
CASKATGGDEQYF
>NA|TRBJ2-3|NA|TRBV27
TGTGCCAGCAGTGCGCGGGACAGAACCCCCGCAGATACGCAGTATTTT
CASSARDRTPADTQYF
>NA|TRBJ2-2|NA|TRBV15
TGTGCCACCAGCACCGGGGATTCGAACACCGGGGAGCTGTTTTTT
CATSTGDSNTGELFF
>NA|TRBJ2-2|NA|TRBV10-3
TGTGCCATCAGGGGCGGGGGCCCTACCGGGGAGCTGTTTTTT
CAIRGGGPTGELFF
>NA|TRBJ1-4|NA|TRBV7-2
TGTGCCAGCAGCCCTGTTTTGGGGCTCACTAATGAAAAACTGTTTTTT
CASSPVLGLTNEKLFF
>NA|TRBJ1-4|TRBD1|TRBV5-1
TGCGCCAGCAGCTTGGAGGGTGCCGGGACAGCAACAACTAATGAAAAACTGTTTTTT
CASSLEGAGTATTNEKLFF
>NA|TRBJ2-7|NA|TRBV6-2/TRBV6-3
TGTGCCAGCAGTTATTTTGGAGGGGGCGGCTACGAGCAGTACTTC
CASSYFGGGGYEQYF
>NA|TRBJ2-1|TRBD2|TRBV5-1
TGCGCCAGCAGCGCCTCTAGCGGCTACAATGAGCAGTTCTTC
CASSASSGYNEQFF
>once|TRBJ1-1|NA|TRBV3-1/TRBV3-2
TGTGCCAGCAGCCAAGATTCTTTAGCCCGAAATGCTTTCTTT
CASSQDSLARNAFF
>NA|TRBJ2-6|NA|TRBV9
TGTGCCAGCAGCGTAGTCCGGTCTGGGGCCAACGTCCTGACTTTC
CASSVVRSGANVLTF
>NA|TRBJ2-1|NA|TRBV7-2
TGTGCCAGCACCCCGGACTTCTACAATGAGCAGTTCTTC
CASTPDFYNEQFF
>NA|TRBJ2-7|NA|TRBV5-8
TGTGCCAGCAGCCACCAGGTGTTTGCCTACGAGCAGTACTTC
CASSHQVFAYEQYF